This T cell receptor (beta chain) was captured by sequencing in a study of identical twins. Trimming took off 8 bases at V and 5 bases at J, with 16 bases between the two ends. The germline V gene has CDR1 ENHRY and CDR2 SYGVKD. The CDR3 totals 13 residues. TCRdb re-called the 5' RACE reads through MiXCR, storing one row per CDR3 protein. The data contain approximately 680,000 distinct CDR3 sequences, around 7.4% of them singletons. The sample was also linked to a second study, of yellow fever vaccine responses in identical twins.

Sequencing was carried out using PBMCs. The origin of this receptor is a woman aged 18-30 years in good health. This sequence joins TRBV10-3 and TRBJ2-7; D not resolved. Written as DNA, the CDR3 is TGTGCCATCCGGGTAAGGGATAGGGACGAGCAGTACTTC. Protein: CAIRVRDRDEQYF.